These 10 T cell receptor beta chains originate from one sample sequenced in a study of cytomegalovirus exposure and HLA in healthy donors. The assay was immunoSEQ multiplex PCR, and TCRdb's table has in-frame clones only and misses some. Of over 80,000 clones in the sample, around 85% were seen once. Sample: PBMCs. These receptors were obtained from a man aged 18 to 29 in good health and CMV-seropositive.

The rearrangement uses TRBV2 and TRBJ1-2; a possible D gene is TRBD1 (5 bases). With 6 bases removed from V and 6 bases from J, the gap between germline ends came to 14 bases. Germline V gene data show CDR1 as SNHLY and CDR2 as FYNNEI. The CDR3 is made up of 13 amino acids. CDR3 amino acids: CASSPQGSDGYTF. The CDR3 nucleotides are TGTGCCAGCAGCCCCCAGGGATCGGATGGCTACACCTTC.

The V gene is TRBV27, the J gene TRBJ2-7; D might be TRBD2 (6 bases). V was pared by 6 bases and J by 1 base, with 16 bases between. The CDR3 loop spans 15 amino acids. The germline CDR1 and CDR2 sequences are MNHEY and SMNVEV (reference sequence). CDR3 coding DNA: TGTGCCAGCAGGTCTAGGGCTAGCGAATCCTACGAGCAGTACTTC. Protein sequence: CASRSRASESYEQYF.

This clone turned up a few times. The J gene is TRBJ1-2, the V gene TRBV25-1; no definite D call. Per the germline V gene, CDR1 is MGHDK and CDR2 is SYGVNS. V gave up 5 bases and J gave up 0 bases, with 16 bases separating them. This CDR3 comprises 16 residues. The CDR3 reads CASSPFDGEANYGYTF. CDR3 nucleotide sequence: TGTGCCAGCAGTCCGTTCGACGGAGAGGCTAACTATGGCTACACCTTC.

Here the CDR3 DNA reads TGTGCCAGCAGCGTAAGGCTAGCGGGAGCGAATGAGCAGTTCTTC. Encoded protein: CASSVRLAGANEQFF. The genes are TRBV9 and TRBJ2-1; 10 bases agree with TRBD2. The CDR3 loop spans 15 amino acids. The germline CDR1 and CDR2 sequences are SGDLS and YYNGEE. J lost 7 bases, V lost 1 base, and 5 bases had no gene match.

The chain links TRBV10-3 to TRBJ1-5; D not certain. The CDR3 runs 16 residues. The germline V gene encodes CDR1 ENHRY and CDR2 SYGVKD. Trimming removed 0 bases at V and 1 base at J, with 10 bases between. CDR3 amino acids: CAISESPNLSNQPQHF. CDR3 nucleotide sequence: TGTGCCATCAGTGAGTCCCCGAACTTAAGCAATCAGCCCCAGCATTTT.

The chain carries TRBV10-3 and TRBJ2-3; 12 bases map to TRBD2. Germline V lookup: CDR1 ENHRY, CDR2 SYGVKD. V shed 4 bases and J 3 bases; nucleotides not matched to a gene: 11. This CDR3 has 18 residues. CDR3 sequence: CAISATPRTSGITDTQYF. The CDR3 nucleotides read TGTGCCATCAGTGCTACTCCCCGGACTAGCGGGATTACAGATACGCAGTATTTT.

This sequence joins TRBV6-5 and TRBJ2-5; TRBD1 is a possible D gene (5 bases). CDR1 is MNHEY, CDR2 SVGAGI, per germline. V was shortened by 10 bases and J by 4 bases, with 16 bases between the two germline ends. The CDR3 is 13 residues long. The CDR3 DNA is TGTGCCAACCGAGGCAGGGTGGCAGAGACCCAGTACTTC. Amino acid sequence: CANRGRVAETQYF.

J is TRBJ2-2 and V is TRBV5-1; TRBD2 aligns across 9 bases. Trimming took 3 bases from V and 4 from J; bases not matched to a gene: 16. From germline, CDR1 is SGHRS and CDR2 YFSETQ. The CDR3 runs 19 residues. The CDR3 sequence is CASSSQLIAGEGGTGELFF. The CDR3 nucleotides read TGCGCCAGCAGCTCACAACTTATAGCGGGAGAAGGAGGCACCGGGGAGCTGTTTTTT.

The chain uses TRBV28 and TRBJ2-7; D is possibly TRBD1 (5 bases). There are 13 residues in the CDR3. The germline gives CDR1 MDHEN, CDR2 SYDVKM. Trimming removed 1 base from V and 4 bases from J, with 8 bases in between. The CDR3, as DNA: TGTGCCAGCAGTTTATTTCCAGGGTACGAGCAGTACGTC. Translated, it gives CASSLFPGYEQYV.

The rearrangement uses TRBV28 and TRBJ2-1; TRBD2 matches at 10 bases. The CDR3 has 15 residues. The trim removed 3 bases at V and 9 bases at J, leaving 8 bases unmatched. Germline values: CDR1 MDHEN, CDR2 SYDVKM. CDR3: CASSLEGLAGAEQFF. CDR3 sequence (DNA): TGTGCCAGCAGTTTGGAGGGGCTAGCGGGAGCTGAGCAGTTCTTC.